Below, 20 T cell receptor beta chains from the same sample are listed, as sequenced in a study of cytomegalovirus exposure and HLA in healthy donors. The primer mix had 60 Vbeta and 13 Jbeta primers. The protocol was immunoSEQ multiplex PCR, while the TCRdb copy is restricted to in-frame clones and leaves out a portion. Of 150,000 or so clones in the sample, around 80% were seen once. The sequenced sample was PBMCs. The receptors originated from a man aged 35 to 55 in good health and CMV-seropositive.

The chain couples TRBV10-3 to TRBJ1-5, with TRBD1 identical over 10 bases. CDR1 is ENHRY and CDR2 is SYGVKD in the germline V gene. This CDR3 comprises 15 residues. Trimming cost V 6 bases and J 6 bases; bases outside gene matches: 8. Written as DNA, the CDR3 is TGTGCCATCAGCACGGGGACAGGGGATGGTCAGCCCCAGCATTTT. This encodes CAISTGTGDGQPQHF.

The chain recombines TRBV11-2 with TRBJ1-2; TRBD1 is a possible D gene (6 bases). The CDR3 runs 14 residues. Germline V CDR1 and CDR2: SGHAT, FQNNGV. The V gene lost 1 base and the J gene lost 3 bases, with 9 bases spanning the gap. As DNA, the CDR3 is TGTGCCAGCAGCTTAGCAGGGGTAGACTATGGCTACACCTTC. Translated, it gives CASSLAGVDYGYTF.

As DNA, the CDR3 is TGCGCCAGCAGCGTAGGGGACAGGGACTCCTACGAGCAGTACTTC. Protein product: CASSVGDRDSYEQYF. The rearrangement uses TRBV5-1 and TRBJ2-7, with 9 bases lining up with TRBD1. The junction had 5 bases not matched to a gene; V was cut back by 4 bases and J by 0 bases. The CDR3 sequence is 15 residues long. CDR1 and CDR2 from the germline V gene are SGHRS and YFSETQ. The full variable domain, with the rest looked up from reference TRBV5-1 and TRBJ2-7, is KAGVTQTPRYLIKTRGQQVTLSCSPISGHRSVSWYQQTPGQGLQFLFEYFSETQRNKGNFPGRFSGRQFSNSRSEMNVSTLELGDSALYLCASSVGDRDSYEQYFGPGTRLTVT.

This sequence joins TRBV11-2 and TRBJ2-7, with 12 positions matching TRBD2. Germline loops: CDR1 SGHAT, CDR2 FQNNGV. The CDR3 loop spans 16 amino acids. V shed 5 bases and J 3 bases; nucleotides not matched to a gene: 8. The CDR3 sequence: CASSPHLAGGYYEQYF. The CDR3 nucleotides read TGTGCCAGCAGCCCACATCTAGCGGGAGGGTACTACGAGCAGTACTTC.

This chain connects TRBV6-1 to TRBJ2-1; D is perhaps TRBD2 (6 bases). The CDR3 extends over 15 amino acids. V lost 7 bases and J 2 bases, leaving 15 bases between the germline ends. CDR1 is MNHNS and CDR2 is SASEGT in the germline V gene. In DNA form, the CDR3 reads TGTGCCAGCATTCTCCAGGCGGGGACCTACAATGAGCAGTTCTTC. Amino acid sequence: CASILQAGTYNEQFF.

The chain recombines TRBV5-4 with TRBJ2-3; 8 bases are shared with TRBD2. Germline CDR1 reads SGHNT; CDR2 reads YYREEE (reference sequence). Trimming took 4 bases from V and 3 from J; bases not matched to a gene: 13. The CDR3 contains 17 residues. CDR3 sequence: CASSRGGGRTETDTQYF. The DNA of the CDR3 is TGTGCCAGCAGCCGGGGCGGCGGGAGGACGGAAACAGATACGCAGTATTTT.

The chain uses TRBV2 and TRBJ2-5, with 11 bases matching TRBD1. V lost 4 bases to trimming and J lost 4 bases; unmatched junction nucleotides: 2. The germline CDR1 and CDR2 sequences are SNHLY and FYNNEI. The CDR3 consists of 14 residues. CDR3 sequence: CASSGGQGGETQYF. The CDR3 DNA reads as TGTGCCAGCAGTGGGGGACAGGGGGGAGAGACCCAGTACTTC.

Comment on this clone: The junction and the germline gene differ at one end; a read error may be behind it. Other DNA sequences of this sample code for an identical CDR3. The chain has TRBV18 and TRBJ1-1; perhaps TRBD1 as D (6 bases). The CDR3 loop spans 14 amino acids. Germline-derived CDR1 and CDR2 are KGHSH and LQKENI. In nucleotides, the CDR3 is TGTGCCAGCTCACCGACAGGCCTGAACACTGAAGCCTTCTTT. Its protein product is CASSPTGLNTEAFF.

V is TRBV30 and J is TRBJ2-7, with 7 positions matching TRBD2. Trimming removed 3 bases from V and 2 bases from J; junction bases left unmatched: 7. This CDR3 region has 14 residues. Germline values: CDR1 GTSNPN, CDR2 SVGIG (reference sequence). The CDR3 is CAWRGGLGPYEQYF. CDR3 sequence (DNA): TGTGCCTGGAGAGGAGGACTAGGGCCCTACGAGCAGTACTTC.

The rearrangement uses TRBV27 and TRBJ1-1; D is unclear. Looked up from germline, CDR1 is MNHEY and CDR2 is SMNVEV (reference sequence). V was pared by 2 bases and J by 4 bases, with 5 bases between. CDR3 length equals 12 residues. CDR3 loop: CASSLPSTEAFF. DNA for the CDR3: TGTGCCAGCAGTTTACCGAGCACTGAAGCTTTCTTT.

V gene TRBV9 combines with J gene TRBJ2-7; D might be TRBD1 (6 bases). The CDR3 extends over 14 amino acids. Trimming removed 2 bases at V and 4 bases at J, with 13 bases between. Per the germline V gene, CDR1 is SGDLS and CDR2 is YYNGEE. CDR3 bases: TGTGCCAGCAGCGTCGGGGCAGGGGAGTACGAGCAGTACTTC. This translates into CASSVGAGEYEQYF. Combining the CDR3 with reference TRBV9 and TRBJ2-7 gives the whole variable domain DSGVTQTPKHLITATGQRVTLRCSPRSGDLSVYWYQQSLDQGLQFLIQYYNGEERAKGNILERFSAQQFPDLHSELNLSSLELGDSALYFCASSVGAGEYEQYFGPGTRLTVT.

V usage is TRBV6-1 and J usage is TRBJ1-2, with unresolved D. Germline V lookup: CDR1 MNHNS, CDR2 SASEGT. The CDR3 covers 14 residues. V lost 2 bases and J 4 bases, leaving 11 bases between the germline ends. In nucleotides, the CDR3 is TGTGCCAGCAGTGAAACAGTTGGCGCCTATGGCTACACCTTC. Its protein is CASSETVGAYGYTF.

The gene calls are TRBV10-3 and TRBJ2-1; 11 bases align to TRBD2. Germline CDR1 and CDR2: ENHRY and SYGVKD. V was pared by 6 bases and J by 10 bases, with 11 bases of the junction left unmatched. CDR3 length: 15 amino acids. The CDR3: CAIREAGTSGWEQFF. CDR3 DNA: TGTGCCATCAGGGAGGCCGGGACTAGCGGTTGGGAGCAGTTCTTC.

The V gene is TRBV30, the J gene TRBJ1-2; D possibly corresponds to TRBD1 (6 bases). Trimming left V 4 bases short and J 8 bases short, with 17 bases between. The CDR3 spans 13 residues. Germline assignment: CDR1 GTSNPN and CDR2 SVGIG (reference sequence). The CDR3 sequence is CAWTSGAAGGYTF. CDR3 bases: TGTGCCTGGACGTCAGGGGCCGCCGGCGGCTACACCTTC.

This rearrangement joins TRBV7-2 to TRBJ2-3; TRBD1 matches at 7 bases. The V gene end was trimmed by 5 bases and the J gene end by 8 bases; junction bases not matched to a gene: 10. CDR1 and CDR2 from the germline V gene are SGHTA and FQGNSA. The CDR3 loop spans 14 amino acids. The CDR3 DNA sequence: TGTGCCAGCAGCCGCACGGGACAGACCTCTACGCAGTATTTT. Translating gives CASSRTGQTSTQYF.

J is TRBJ2-3 and V is TRBV29-1; 8 bases line up with TRBD2. CDR3 size: 16 residues. Germline CDR1 SQVTM, CDR2 ANQGSEA. Germline trimming cut 4 bases from V and 2 bases from J; bases unmatched to any gene: 11. The CDR3 sequence is CSVAPRGASVTDTQYF. Here the CDR3 DNA reads TGCAGCGTTGCTCCGCGGGGGGCTAGCGTCACAGATACGCAGTATTTT.

The rearrangement joins TRBV4-1 to TRBJ2-1, with TRBD2 identical over 12 bases. Unmatched junction bases numbered 7, after V lost 6 bases and J lost 7 bases. There are 15 residues in the CDR3. Germline V gives CDR1 MGHRA, CDR2 YSYEKL. DNA for the CDR3: TGCGCCAGCAGTGGGGGACTAGCGGGTATAAATGAGCAGTTCTTC. It specifies CASSGGLAGINEQFF.

The chain carries TRBV19 and TRBJ1-2; no firm D call. Trimming pared 5 bases from V and 0 bases from J, leaving 10 bases between. The length of the CDR3 is 14 residues. Germline V lookup: CDR1 LNHDA, CDR2 SQIVND (reference sequence). Written as DNA, the CDR3 is TGTGCCAGTAGTTCGGGCGGGGCTAACTATGGCTACACCTTC. This gives the protein CASSSGGANYGYTF.

This rearrangement joins TRBV2 to TRBJ2-1; D ambiguous. V gave up 6 bases and J gave up 7 bases, with 7 bases separating them. Germline assignment: CDR1 SNHLY and CDR2 FYNNEI. CDR3 length: 11 residues. The CDR3 loop reads CASSEPNEQFF. The CDR3 DNA follows: TGTGCCAGCAGCGAGCCAAATGAGCAGTTCTTC.

The rearrangement uses TRBV5-1 and TRBJ2-7; 10 nucleotides line up with TRBD2. There are 15 residues in the CDR3. The V and J ends lost 0 bases and 6 bases, in that order; junction bases with no gene match: 6. CDR1 and CDR2 from the germline V gene are SGHRS and YFSETQ. The CDR3 loop reads CASSLGGTSDSEQYF. The CDR3 DNA reads as TGCGCCAGCAGCTTGGGAGGGACTAGCGACTCCGAGCAGTACTTC.